The rows below give T cell receptor beta chains drawn from one sample of a study of T cells in localized non-small cell lung cancer. The assay was immunoSEQ multiplex PCR, and TCRdb's table has in-frame clones only and misses some. The sample has roughly 20,000 clones, approximately 84% seen once; the top ten hold more than 2%. This material consisted of peripheral blood, taken before any cancer treatment. These receptors originate from a man between 40 and 69 years old with stage I lung adenocarcinoma. Each CDR3 is given with its conserved first and last residue. A D gene is named only where the DNA matches it firmly. Clone size is not always given. Where it is, it says once, few, many or a class for expanded clones.

v_call	clone_size	d_call	j_call	cdr3_aa	cdr3_nt
TRBV10-3	-	TRBD2	TRBJ2-5	CAISDRTSGEETQYF	TGTGCCATCAGTGACCGGACTAGCGGGGAAGAGACCCAGTACTTC
TRBV4-1	-	TRBD2	TRBJ2-5	CASSGGRQGLLGETQYF	TGCGCCAGCAGCGGAGGAAGGCAGGGACTATTGGGAGAGACCCAGTACTTC
TRBV2	-	-	TRBJ2-2	CASSDASEELFF	TGTGCCAGCAGTGATGCATCCGAGGAGCTGTTTTTT
TRBV5-8	-	-	TRBJ1-5	CASGRGMNQPQHF	TGTGCCAGCGGTCGGGGGATGAATCAGCCCCAGCATTTT
TRBV9	-	-	TRBJ2-1	CASSVDWRDSSYNEQFF	TGTGCCAGCAGCGTAGATTGGAGGGACAGCTCCTACAATGAGCAGTTCTTC
TRBV5-1	-	TRBD1	TRBJ2-7	CASSSGTGGLEQYF	TGCGCCAGCAGCTCTGGGACAGGGGGCTTAGAGCAGTACTTC
TRBV4-1	-	-	TRBJ2-3	CASKQGPGADTQYF	TGCGCCAGCAAACAGGGCCCAGGGGCAGATACGCAGTATTTT
TRBV11-2	-	-	TRBJ2-7	CASSPWRDRAYYEQYF	TGTGCCAGCAGCCCCTGGCGGGACCGGGCTTACTACGAGCAGTACTTC
TRBV5-1	-	-	TRBJ2-1	CASSLVAASYNEQFF	TGCGCCAGCAGCTTGGTGGCGGCCTCCTACAATGAGCAGTTCTTC
TRBV18	-	-	TRBJ2-1	CASSPPQVGVYNEQFF	TGTGCCAGCTCACCACCGCAGGTCGGAGTCTACAATGAGCAGTTCTTC
TRBV27	-	-	TRBJ2-7	CASGVREYHEQYF	TGTGCCAGCGGGGTTAGGGAGTACCACGAGCAGTACTTC
TRBV6-1	few	-	TRBJ1-1	CAARWGPTMNTEAFF	TGTGCCGCCAGGTGGGGCCCGACAATGAACACTGAAGCTTTCTTT
TRBV5-4	-	-	TRBJ2-5	CASSSNYLQETQYF	TGTGCCAGCAGCTCAAATTACCTTCAAGAGACCCAGTACTTC
TRBV9	-	-	TRBJ1-1	CASSVDLGGSEAFF	TGTGCCAGCAGCGTAGATCTGGGGGGCTCTGAAGCTTTCTTT
TRBV10-1	-	-	TRBJ2-1	CASSVRCGQFF	TGCGCCAGCAGCGTCAGGTGCGGGCAGTTCTTC
TRBV29-1	-	TRBD1	TRBJ1-2	CSPDRGSSYTF	TGCAGCCCCGACAGGGGGAGTAGCTACACCTTC
TRBV19	-	-	TRBJ1-2	CASSIRGANYGYTF	TGTGCCAGTAGTATACGGGGAGCTAACTATGGCTACACCTTC
TRBV2	-	-	TRBJ2-5	CASSGSQQTQYF	TGTGCCAGCAGTGGAAGCCAGCAGACCCAGTACTTC
TRBV7-2	-	-	TRBJ1-4	CASSSYAGYGEKLFF	TGTGCCAGCAGCTCCTACGCAGGGTATGGTGAAAAACTGTTTTTT
TRBV18	-	-	TRBJ2-1	CASSPPGGRRYNEQFF	TGTGCCAGCTCACCACCAGGCGGCAGGCGATACAATGAGCAGTTCTTC
TRBV18	-	-	TRBJ2-7	CASSPLGPAGFSYEQYF	TGTGCCAGCTCACCACTTGGTCCCGCGGGTTTTTCCTACGAGCAGTACTTC
TRBV6-1	-	-	TRBJ2-3	CASSEGRGWASTDTQYF	TGTGCCAGCAGTGAAGGCCGAGGATGGGCTAGCACAGATACGCAGTATTTT
TRBV7-2	-	-	TRBJ2-3	CASSLRASPTDTQYF	TGTGCCAGCAGCCTCCGGGCCTCCCCAACAGATACGCAGTATTTT
TRBV7-8	-	-	TRBJ2-7	CASSLRGGGVGEQYF	TGTGCCAGCAGCTTAAGAGGGGGGGGAGTTGGAGAGCAGTACTTC
TRBV7-2	-	-	TRBJ2-1	CASSSTSTGPMANEQFF	TGTGCCAGCAGCTCTACTTCAACAGGGCCAATGGCCAATGAGCAGTTCTTC
TRBV7-9	-	-	TRBJ2-2	CASSTTVNTGELFF	TGTGCCAGCAGCACTACTGTTAACACCGGGGAGCTGTTTTTT
TRBV7-6	-	-	TRBJ2-2	CASSPQSGTATGELFF	TGTGCCAGCAGCCCTCAATCCGGGACCGCCACCGGGGAGCTGTTTTTT
TRBV7-3	-	TRBD2	TRBJ2-1	CASSLTSGGRKYNEQFF	TGTGCCAGCAGCTTGACCTCTGGCGGGAGGAAGTACAATGAGCAGTTCTTC
TRBV5-1	-	-	TRBJ2-5	CASSEGSETQYF	TGCGCCAGCAGCGAAGGGTCAGAGACCCAGTACTTC
TRBV7-3	-	TRBD1	TRBJ1-2	CASSRDRNYGYTF	TGTGCCAGCAGCCGGGACAGAAACTATGGCTACACCTTC
TRBV4-2	-	TRBD2	TRBJ2-1	CASSQILAGGPFGTYNEQFF	TGTGCCAGCAGCCAAATACTAGCGGGGGGGCCTTTCGGTACCTACAATGAGCAGTTCTTC
TRBV4-3	-	-	TRBJ1-2	CASSQDLGRSGGYTF	TGCGCCAGCAGCCAAGATCTCGGGAGGTCGGGCGGCTACACCTTC
TRBV2	-	-	TRBJ1-2	CASSDWTHGGLGDYGYTF	TGTGCCAGCAGTGATTGGACCCATGGAGGCTTGGGAGACTATGGCTACACCTTC
TRBV6-1	-	-	TRBJ1-5	CASSDNSNQPQHF	TGTGCCAGCAGTGATAATAGCAATCAGCCCCAGCATTTT
TRBV7-2	-	-	TRBJ2-6	CASSLTGGIGSGANVLTF	TGTGCCAGCAGCTTAACCGGGGGCATTGGATCTGGGGCCAACGTCCTGACTTTC
TRBV4-1	-	-	TRBJ2-7	CASSQRDSFYEQYF	TGCGCCAGCAGCCAGCGGGACAGTTTCTACGAGCAGTACTTC
TRBV25-1	-	-	TRBJ2-7	CASTLQGGVREQYF	TGTGCCAGCACCTTACAGGGAGGAGTGCGGGAGCAGTACTTC
TRBV19	-	-	TRBJ2-5	CASSIESQRQLGKTQYF	TGTGCCAGTAGTATAGAATCCCAGAGACAGTTAGGGAAGACCCAGTACTTC
TRBV20-1	-	-	TRBJ2-7	CSAFRVSEQYF	TGCAGTGCTTTCAGGGTTTCCGAGCAGTACTTC
TRBV11-2	-	-	TRBJ1-2	CASSLGVRWDPNEYGYTF	TGTGCCAGCAGCTTAGGAGTTCGTTGGGACCCTAACGAATATGGCTACACCTTC
TRBV5-1	-	-	TRBJ1-1	CASQVFMNTEAFF	TGCGCCAGTCAGGTTTTTATGAACACTGAAGCTTTCTTT